Listed here are 29 T cell receptor beta chains from one sample, sequenced in a study of CD8 T cells in ankylosing spondylitis. TCRdb ran MiXCR on the 5' RACE reads and lists one entry per CDR3 protein. The table has roughly 250,000 distinct CDR3 sequences, roughly a tenth seen once. Sequencing was carried out using blood, either unsorted or a sorted T cell fraction (not recorded which). These receptors were taken from a male donor with ankylosing spondylitis or in good health (not recorded which).

This clonotype was seen many times. The chain links TRBV5-1 to TRBJ2-5; tentatively, D is TRBD2 (6 bases). CDR1 is SGHRS and CDR2 is YFSETQ in the germline V gene. V gave up 3 bases and J gave up 5 bases, with 14 bases separating them. The CDR3 runs to 14 residues. The CDR3 DNA sequence: TGCGCCAGCAGCTCGCTACCGGAGGGTGAGACCCAGTACTTC. This sequence encodes CASSSLPEGETQYF.

The table lists this clonotype with many counts. The chain is built from TRBV5-1 and TRBJ2-7, with D unclear. CDR3 size: 12 residues. V was shortened by 7 bases and J by 1 base, with 9 bases between the two germline ends. Germline assignment: CDR1 SGHRS and CDR2 YFSETQ. CDR3 DNA sequence: TGCGCCAGCGGAAGGGAATCCTACGAGCAGTACTTC. As protein: CASGRESYEQYF.

The chain combines TRBV28 with TRBJ2-7, with D maybe TRBD2 (6 bases). The CDR3 is 14 residues long. Trimming shortened V by 3 bases and J by 2 bases, and 11 bases separated the two germline ends. The germline V gene has CDR1 MDHEN and CDR2 SYDVKM. The CDR3 DNA is TGTGCCAGCAGTTTGTCTAGCGCCGCCTACGAGCAGTACTTC. It encodes CASSLSSAAYEQYF.

This clonotype came up many times. The J gene is TRBJ2-1, the V gene TRBV4-1; D is perhaps TRBD2 (6 bases). The CDR3 contains 17 residues. The germline V gene encodes CDR1 MGHRA and CDR2 YSYEKL. Deletions cut 0 bases from V and 7 bases from J, with 19 bases between. This CDR3 is CASSQESGSGPRNEQFF. The CDR3 nucleotides read TGCGCCAGCAGCCAAGAGAGTGGCAGCGGGCCAAGGAATGAGCAGTTCTTC.

Many counts were recorded for this clonotype. The chain joins TRBV6-1 to TRBJ2-5; D is possibly TRBD1 (6 bases). The length of the CDR3 is 14 residues. The V end was cut by 5 bases, the J end by 4 bases, with 14 bases between. The germline CDR1 and CDR2 sequences are MNHNS and SASEGT. The CDR3 nucleotides read TGTGCCAGCAGTCCGACAGGAGGTGGAGAGACCCAGTACTTC. Residues: CASSPTGGGETQYF.

The CDR3 is CSARARWGGINQPQHF. The CDR3 DNA is TGCAGTGCTAGAGCCCGGTGGGGGGGAATCAATCAGCCCCAGCATTTT. The chain uses TRBV20-1 and TRBJ1-5, with D maybe TRBD1 (5 bases). The V gene lost 1 base and the J gene lost 3 bases, with 16 bases spanning the gap. The CDR3 extends over 16 amino acids. CDR1 and CDR2 (germline): DFQATT, SNEGSKA (reference sequence).

This clonotype was seen many times. The junction departs from germline at one end; a sequencing error may be responsible. The chain has TRBV6-2 or TRBV6-3 and TRBJ2-3; D remains ambiguous. This CDR3 region has 13 residues. Germline values: CDR1 MNHEY, CDR2 SVGEGT. CDR3 residues: CASSYDPRLLSGF. DNA of the CDR3: TGTGCCAGCAGTTACGATCCTAGGCTTCTGAGTGGTTTT.

This clonotype was seen at least ten times. The chain recombines TRBV5-1 with TRBJ1-1; 9 bases are a match to TRBD1. V lost 2 bases, J lost 0 bases, and 8 bases stayed unmatched. This CDR3 spans 17 amino acids. Looked up from germline, CDR1 is SGHRS and CDR2 is YFSETQ. CDR3 loop: CASSFGTGGNMNTEAFF. CDR3 nucleotides: TGCGCCAGCAGCTTTGGAACAGGGGGCAACATGAACACTGAAGCTTTCTTT.

The sample holds many counts of this clonotype. The chain couples TRBV6-2 or TRBV6-3 to TRBJ2-3, with 9 nucleotides matching TRBD2. The CDR3 has 14 amino acids. CDR1 is MNHEY and CDR2 is SVGEGT in the germline V gene. The junction had 5 bases not matched to a gene; V was cut back by 6 bases and J by 4 bases. The CDR3: CASRLAGTADTQYF. The CDR3 DNA sequence: TGTGCCAGCAGGCTAGCGGGGACCGCAGATACGCAGTATTTT.

This clonotype was counted ten times or more. The chain links TRBV30 to TRBJ2-3, with 7 bases matching TRBD2. With 2 bases clipped from V and 10 bases from J, the junction kept 6 bases outside the gene matches. The length of the CDR3 is 12 residues. Germline loops: CDR1 GTSNPN, CDR2 SVGIG (reference sequence). DNA for the CDR3: TGTGCCTGGAGTCCCTTAGCGGGCCCGCAGTATTTT. Translation: CAWSPLAGPQYF.

This clonotype was picked up many times. The chain carries TRBV5-1 and TRBJ2-3; tentative D call: TRBD2 (6 bases). CDR3 length equals 14 residues. Trimming shortened V by 4 bases and J by 4 bases, and 13 bases separated the two germline ends. Germline V gene data show CDR1 as SGHRS and CDR2 as YFSETQ. The CDR3 bases are TGCGCCAGCAGCCCGGAGGGAGTCGCAGATACGCAGTATTTT. Its protein product is CASSPEGVADTQYF.

This clonotype was recorded at least ten times. The chain uses TRBV20-1 and TRBJ1-5; no clear D. Germline V gene lookup returns CDR1 DFQATT and CDR2 SNEGSKA (reference sequence). The CDR3 runs 14 residues. The ends were cut back, 3 bases at V and 7 bases at J, with 16 bases in the middle. In DNA form, the CDR3 reads TGCAGTGCTAGGGGAGGACCTCTAGGACAGCCCCAGCATTTT. Its translation: CSARGGPLGQPQHF.

In this sample, this clonotype turned up many times. CDR3 protein: CASSQDSSQGTEAFF. The DNA of the CDR3 is TGTGCCAGCAGCCAGGACTCCTCCCAAGGGACTGAAGCTTTCTTT. V and J are TRBV3-1 and TRBJ1-1; no firm D call. Germline assignment: CDR1 LGHDT and CDR2 YNNKEL (reference sequence). Trimming left V 3 bases short and J 5 bases short, with 16 bases between. The CDR3 is made up of 15 amino acids.

In its sample, this clonotype was seen many times. The rearrangement uses TRBV12-3 or TRBV12-4 and TRBJ2-1; 9 nucleotides align to TRBD1. V was pared by 7 bases and J by 10 bases, with 11 bases of the junction left unmatched. CDR3 length: 14 amino acids. CDR3 DNA: TGTGCCAGCACTCGGGGACAGGGTCCACTGGAGCAGTTCTTC. Amino acids: CASTRGQGPLEQFF.

The chain combines TRBV12-3 or TRBV12-4 with TRBJ1-3; D is undetermined. CDR3 size: 14 residues. V lost 5 bases and J lost 0, with 8 bases in between. CDR3 coding DNA: TGTGCCAGCAGTCCCGCGATCTCTGGAAACACCATATATTTT. Translated, it gives CASSPAISGNTIYF.

This clonotype was picked up many times. V usage is TRBV20-1 and J usage is TRBJ1-6; D is unclear. V lost 6 bases to trimming and J lost 10 bases, with 19 bases between them. This CDR3 is built from 14 residues. Germline V lookup: CDR1 DFQATT, CDR2 SNEGSKA (reference sequence). The CDR3 loop reads CSAPLGSEGSPLHF. CDR3 in DNA: TGCAGTGCCCCCTTGGGTTCCGAAGGCTCACCCCTCCACTTT.

This clonotype has at least ten counts. The CDR3 coding sequence is TGTGCCAGTAGTATCGGTTCCGGCGGGCTGAACACTGAAGCTTTCTTT. It encodes CASSIGSGGLNTEAFF. This chain connects TRBV19 to TRBJ1-1; the D is unclear. Germline assignment: CDR1 LNHDA and CDR2 SQIVND (reference sequence). The CDR3 spans 16 residues. The ends were cut back, 3 bases at V and 0 bases at J, with 14 bases in the middle.

This clonotype was seen repeatedly, ten times or more. The rearrangement links TRBV4-2 to TRBJ2-1; D is perhaps TRBD2 (5 bases). This CDR3 contains 17 residues. V lost 1 base, J lost 9 bases, and 22 bases lay in between. The germline gives CDR1 LGHNA, CDR2 YNFKEQ. CDR3 sequence: CASSQALLLGYSGEQFF. Here the CDR3 DNA reads TGTGCCAGCAGCCAAGCCCTATTACTAGGTTATTCAGGTGAGCAGTTCTTC.

This clonotype was counted many times. The chain combines TRBV5-1 with TRBJ2-2; the D gene is possibly TRBD1 (6 bases). Germline V gene data show CDR1 as SGHRS and CDR2 as YFSETQ. The CDR3 consists of 16 residues. Trimming shortened V by 0 bases and J by 0 bases, and 9 bases separated the two germline ends. The CDR3 is CASSLGTASNTGELFF. The DNA of the CDR3 is TGCGCCAGCAGCTTGGGGACAGCCTCGAACACCGGGGAGCTGTTTTTT.

This clonotype was seen at least ten times. J is TRBJ2-5 and V is TRBV2; no clear D. There are 12 residues in the CDR3. Trimming took off 6 bases at V and 9 bases at J, with 14 bases between the two ends. The germline V gene encodes CDR1 SNHLY and CDR2 FYNNEI. CDR3 region: CASRPNPGPQYF. The CDR3 region has the DNA TGTGCCAGCAGGCCCAATCCGGGCCCCCAGTACTTC.

This clonotype occurred many times. The genes are TRBV29-1 and TRBJ2-3; maybe TRBD2 (6 bases). V dropped 3 bases and J dropped 4 bases, with 8 bases sitting between them. The germline CDR1 and CDR2 sequences are SQVTM and ANQGSEA. This CDR3 is 12 amino acids long. CDR3 DNA sequence: TGCAGCGTTGACCCGGGGGCAGATACGCAGTATTTT. Translating it yields CSVDPGADTQYF.

V usage is TRBV30 and J usage is TRBJ2-3, with 11 bases aligning to TRBD2. Trimming took 4 bases from V and 9 from J; bases not matched to a gene: 6. CDR3 size: 13 residues. Germline V gives CDR1 GTSNPN, CDR2 SVGIG (reference sequence). The CDR3: CAWILAGGGTQYF. CDR3 DNA: TGTGCCTGGATTCTAGCGGGGGGTGGAACGCAGTATTTT.

In nucleotides, the CDR3 is TGTGCCATCAGTGAGTCCCCGGGACAGGGGTTTGAGGGCAATCAGCCCCAGCATTTT. Protein: CAISESPGQGFEGNQPQHF. The rearrangement links TRBV10-3 to TRBJ1-5; 10 bases align to TRBD1. With 0 bases clipped from V and 2 bases from J, the junction kept 10 bases outside the gene matches. The germline gives CDR1 ENHRY, CDR2 SYGVKD. This CDR3 contains 19 residues.

This sequence joins TRBV3-1 and TRBJ2-5; D perhaps matches TRBD1 (6 bases). The CDR3 spans 15 residues. Trimming removed 2 bases at V and 7 bases at J, with 17 bases between. Looked up from germline, CDR1 is LGHDT and CDR2 is YNNKEL (reference sequence). The chain's CDR3 is CASSQPGRLRGTQYF. For the CDR3, the DNA is TGTGCCAGCAGCCAACCTGGACGACTCAGGGGGACCCAGTACTTC.

Many counts were recorded for this clonotype. The chain is built from TRBV4-1 and TRBJ2-7; D ambiguous. Trimming took off 2 bases at V and 5 bases at J, with 7 bases between the two ends. Germline assignment: CDR1 MGHRA and CDR2 YSYEKL. The CDR3 sequence is 12 residues long. CDR3 sequence reads: CASSQYVHEQYF. The CDR3 bases are TGCGCCAGCAGCCAATACGTCCACGAGCAGTACTTC.

This clonotype was picked up many times. This sequence joins TRBV29-1 and TRBJ2-1; the D call may be TRBD1 or TRBD2 (6 bases each). Trimming pared 5 bases from V and 8 bases from J, leaving 25 bases between. Germline CDR1 SQVTM, CDR2 ANQGSEA. The length of the CDR3 is 16 residues. The CDR3 DNA reads as TGCAGCGTTACCACCGGCGCTAGCAAAGGGGGGTATGAGCAGTTCTTC. Protein: CSVTTGASKGGYEQFF.

The J gene is TRBJ2-1, the V gene TRBV19; 12 bases match TRBD2. The V gene's germline CDR1 is LNHDA and CDR2 SQIVND (reference sequence). CDR3 size: 15 residues. With 4 bases clipped from V and 4 bases from J, the junction kept 2 bases outside the gene matches. CDR3 sequence (DNA): TGTGCCAGTAGTACCACTAGCGGGGGGTACAATGAGCAGTTCTTC. As protein: CASSTTSGGYNEQFF.

This clonotype has ten or more counts. V gene TRBV5-1 combines with J gene TRBJ1-1; TRBD1 matches 7 bases. Trimming cost V 5 bases and J 5 bases; bases outside gene matches: 6. CDR3 size: 13 residues. Germline loops: CDR1 SGHRS, CDR2 YFSETQ. In DNA form, the CDR3 reads TGCGCCAGCAGACAGGGGAAGTGGACTGAAGCTTTCTTT. This codes for CASRQGKWTEAFF.

This clonotype was counted many times. The genes are TRBV4-1 and TRBJ2-1, with no clear D. Germline CDR1 MGHRA, CDR2 YSYEKL. V lost 4 bases and J 5 bases, leaving 6 bases between the germline ends. The CDR3 covers 12 residues. The CDR3 nucleotides read TGCGCCAGCAGCCCGACCCACAATGAGCAGTTCTTC. Translated: CASSPTHNEQFF.